Listed below are T cell receptor beta chains from one sample, sequenced in a study of T cell responses to AZD1222 COVID-19 vaccine. Assay: immunoSEQ multiplex PCR; the TCRdb copy retains only in-frame clones and omits some. The sample has 200,000 to 300,000 clones; approximately 93% are singletons. Here the sequenced sample was peripheral blood, taken on day 0 of AZD1222 vaccination. The source of these receptors is an adult in good health. Both conserved end residues are part of each CDR3. D genes are given only for firm matches. Rows give clone size only sometimes, using once, few, many, or a class for an expanded clone.

D: TRBD1; J: TRBJ2-2; V: TRBV6-6; size: .; CDR3: CASHRDSNTGELFF; DNA: TGTGCCAGCCACCGGGACAGTAACACCGGGGAGCTGTTTTTT
D: .; J: TRBJ2-7; V: TRBV12-3/TRBV12-4; size: .; CDR3: CASSLWTAGEKYF; DNA: TGTGCCAGCAGTTTGTGGACAGCGGGCGAGAAGTACTTC
D: .; J: TRBJ1-4; V: TRBV15; size: .; CDR3: CATSALRTNEKLFF; DNA: TGTGCCACCAGCGCCCTCAGAACTAATGAAAAACTGTTTTTT
D: TRBD2; J: TRBJ2-1; V: TRBV24-1; size: .; CDR3: CATSESPAGGFAYNEQFF; DNA: TGTGCCACCAGTGAATCCCCCGCGGGAGGTTTCGCCTACAATGAGCAGTTCTTC
D: TRBD1; J: TRBJ1-2; V: TRBV9; size: .; CDR3: CASSAIGTVANYGYTF; DNA: TGTGCCAGCAGCGCGATAGGGACAGTCGCTAACTATGGCTACACCTTC
D: .; J: TRBJ2-7; V: TRBV4-1; size: .; CDR3: CASSAPGEQYF; DNA: TGCGCCAGCAGCGCACCGGGGGAGCAGTACTTC
D: .; J: TRBJ1-1; V: TRBV3-1/TRBV3-2; size: once; CDR3: CASSPRGLEAFF; DNA: TGTGCCAGCAGCCCCCGGGGCCTTGAAGCTTTCTTT
D: .; J: TRBJ2-7; V: TRBV28; size: .; CDR3: CASTGISSYEQYF; DNA: TGTGCCAGCACGGGGATTAGCTCCTACGAGCAGTACTTC
D: .; J: TRBJ2-3; V: TRBV3-1/TRBV3-2; size: .; CDR3: CASSRTGVPTGTDTQYF; DNA: TGTGCCAGCAGCCGTACCGGGGTCCCGACGGGCACAGATACGCAGTATTTT
D: .; J: TRBJ2-1; V: TRBV6-1; size: .; CDR3: CASSEAHNEQFF; DNA: TGTGCCAGCAGTGAAGCTCACAATGAGCAGTTCTTC